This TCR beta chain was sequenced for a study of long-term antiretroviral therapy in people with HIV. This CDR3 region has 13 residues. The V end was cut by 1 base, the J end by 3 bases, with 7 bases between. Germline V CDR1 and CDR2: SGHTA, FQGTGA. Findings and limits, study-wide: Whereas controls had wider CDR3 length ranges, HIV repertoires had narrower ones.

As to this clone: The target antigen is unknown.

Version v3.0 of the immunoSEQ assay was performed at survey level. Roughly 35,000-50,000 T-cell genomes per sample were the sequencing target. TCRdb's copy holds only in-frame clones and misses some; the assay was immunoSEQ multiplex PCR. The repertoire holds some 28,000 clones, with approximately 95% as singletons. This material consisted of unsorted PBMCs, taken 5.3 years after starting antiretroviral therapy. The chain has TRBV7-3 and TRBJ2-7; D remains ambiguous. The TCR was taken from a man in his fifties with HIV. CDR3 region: CASSLKPLYEQYF. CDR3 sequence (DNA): TGTGCCAGCAGCTTAAAGCCCCTCTACGAGCAGTACTTC.